Sequencing of this TCR beta chain was carried out in a study of response to subunit inactivated influenza vaccine. The CDR3 is 13 amino acids. Per the germline V gene, CDR1 is DFQATT and CDR2 is SNEGSKA (reference sequence). Trimming removed 3 bases at V and 9 bases at J, with 18 bases between. In TCRdb, the RT-PCR reads were re-called with MiXCR into one record per CDR3 protein. The sample gives hundreds of thousands of distinct CDR3 sequences, 10% to 15% of which show up once; 10% to 15% is in the top ten. Specimen: PBMCs from blood, collected 45 days after vaccination. The receptor was derived from a man between 50 and 59 years old who received an inactivated influenza vaccine. This chain uses TRBV20-1 with TRBJ2-7; D uncertain. The CDR3 DNA follows: TGCAGTGCTAGCCTGCCGCCCCCGGAAGGGCAGTACTTC. Translating gives CSASLPPPEGQYF.